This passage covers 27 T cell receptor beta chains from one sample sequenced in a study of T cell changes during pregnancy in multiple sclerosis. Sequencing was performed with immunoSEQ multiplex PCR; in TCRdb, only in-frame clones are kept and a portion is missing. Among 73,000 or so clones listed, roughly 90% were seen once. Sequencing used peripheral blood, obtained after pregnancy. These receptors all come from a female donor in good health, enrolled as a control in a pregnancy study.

The CDR3 coding sequence is TGTGCCATCAGCTCTGCGAGTTCCACGATTTCCTACGAGCAGTACTTC. The encoded protein is CAISSASSTISYEQYF. V is TRBV10-3 and J is TRBJ2-7; no clear D gene. The V end lost 6 bases, the J end lost 1 base, and 19 bases lay between the germline ends. Per germline, CDR1 ENHRY and CDR2 SYGVKD. The CDR3 sequence is 16 residues long.

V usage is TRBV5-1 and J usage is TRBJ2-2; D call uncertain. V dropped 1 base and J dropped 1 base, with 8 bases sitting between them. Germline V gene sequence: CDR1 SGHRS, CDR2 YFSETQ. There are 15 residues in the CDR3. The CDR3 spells CASSLLSKNTGELFF. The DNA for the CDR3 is TGCGCCAGCAGCTTGTTGTCCAAGAACACCGGGGAGCTGTTTTTT.

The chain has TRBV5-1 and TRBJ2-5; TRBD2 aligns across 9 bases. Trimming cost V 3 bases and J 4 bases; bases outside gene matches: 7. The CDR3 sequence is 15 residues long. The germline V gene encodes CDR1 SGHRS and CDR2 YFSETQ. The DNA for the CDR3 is TGCGCCAGCAGCTCCGCGGGACTAGCCACAGAGACCCAGTACTTC. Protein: CASSSAGLATETQYF.

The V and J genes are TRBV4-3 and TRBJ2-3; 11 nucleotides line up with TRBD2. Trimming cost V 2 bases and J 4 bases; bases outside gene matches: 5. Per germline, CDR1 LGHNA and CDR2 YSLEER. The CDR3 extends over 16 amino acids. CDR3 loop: CASSQRLAGGPDTQYF. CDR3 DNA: TGCGCCAGCAGCCAACGGCTAGCGGGGGGTCCAGATACGCAGTATTTT.

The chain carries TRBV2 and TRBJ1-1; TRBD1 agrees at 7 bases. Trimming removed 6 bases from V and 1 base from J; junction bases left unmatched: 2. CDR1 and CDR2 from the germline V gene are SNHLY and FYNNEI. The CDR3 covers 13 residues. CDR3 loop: CASSRQGNTEAFF. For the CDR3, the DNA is TGTGCCAGCAGCAGACAGGGGAACACTGAAGCTTTCTTT.

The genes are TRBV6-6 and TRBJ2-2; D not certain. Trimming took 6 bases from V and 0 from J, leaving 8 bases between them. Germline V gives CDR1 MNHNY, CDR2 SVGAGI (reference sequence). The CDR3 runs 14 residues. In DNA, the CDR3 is TGTGCCAGCAGCCGAGGTTCGAACACCGGGGAGCTGTTTTTT. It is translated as CASSRGSNTGELFF.

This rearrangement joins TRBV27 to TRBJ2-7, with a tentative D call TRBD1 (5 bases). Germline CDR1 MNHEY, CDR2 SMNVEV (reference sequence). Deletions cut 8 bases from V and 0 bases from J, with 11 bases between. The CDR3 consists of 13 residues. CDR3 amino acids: CASGRQSSYEQYF. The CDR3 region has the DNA TGTGCCAGCGGGCGACAGAGCTCCTACGAGCAGTACTTC.

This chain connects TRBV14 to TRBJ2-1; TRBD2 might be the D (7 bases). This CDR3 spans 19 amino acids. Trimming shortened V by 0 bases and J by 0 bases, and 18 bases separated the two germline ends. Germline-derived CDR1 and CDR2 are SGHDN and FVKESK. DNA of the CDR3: TGTGCCAGCAGCCAAGATAGGGGGGGAGTTCTAAGCTCCTACAATGAGCAGTTCTTC. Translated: CASSQDRGGVLSSYNEQFF.

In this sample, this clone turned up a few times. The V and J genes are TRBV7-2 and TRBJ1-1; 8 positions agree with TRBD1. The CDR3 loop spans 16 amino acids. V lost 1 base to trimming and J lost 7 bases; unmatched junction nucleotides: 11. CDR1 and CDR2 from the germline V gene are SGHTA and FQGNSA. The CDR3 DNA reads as TGTGCCAGCAGCTTAGGTCGGACAGGGAGGAAAGGTGAAGCTTTCTTT. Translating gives CASSLGRTGRKGEAFF.

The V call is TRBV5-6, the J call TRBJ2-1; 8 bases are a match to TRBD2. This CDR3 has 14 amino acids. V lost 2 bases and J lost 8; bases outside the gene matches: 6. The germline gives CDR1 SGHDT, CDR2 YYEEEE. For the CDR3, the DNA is TGTGCCAGCAGCTTCCCAACCGGGGGGGATGAGCAGTTCTTC. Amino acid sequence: CASSFPTGGDEQFF.

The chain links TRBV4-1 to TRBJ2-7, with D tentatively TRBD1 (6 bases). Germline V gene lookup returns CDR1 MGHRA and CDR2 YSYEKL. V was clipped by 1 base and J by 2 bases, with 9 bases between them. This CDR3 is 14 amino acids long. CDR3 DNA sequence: TGCGCCAGCAGCCAAGTTGGGGGCGCCTACGAGCAGTACTTC. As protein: CASSQVGGAYEQYF.

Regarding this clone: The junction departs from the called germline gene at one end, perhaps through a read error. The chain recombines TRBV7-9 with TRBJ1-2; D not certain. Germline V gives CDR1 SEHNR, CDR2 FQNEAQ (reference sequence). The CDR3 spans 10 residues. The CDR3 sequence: CASSLDAGLF. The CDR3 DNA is TGTGCCAGCAGCTTAGATGCAGGACTCTTC.

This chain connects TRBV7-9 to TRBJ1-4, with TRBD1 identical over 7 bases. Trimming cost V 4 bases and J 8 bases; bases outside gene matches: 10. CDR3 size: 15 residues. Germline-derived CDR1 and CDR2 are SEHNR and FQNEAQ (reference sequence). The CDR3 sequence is CASSSTGAPAEKLFF. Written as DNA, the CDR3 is TGTGCCAGCAGCTCCACAGGGGCGCCGGCGGAAAAACTGTTTTTT.

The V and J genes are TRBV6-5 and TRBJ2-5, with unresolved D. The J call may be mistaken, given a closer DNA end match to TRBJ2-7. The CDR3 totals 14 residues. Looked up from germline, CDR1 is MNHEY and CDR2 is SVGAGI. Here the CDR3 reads CASSSPARLYEQYF. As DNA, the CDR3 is TGTGCCAGCAGTTCCCCGGCGAGACTCTACGAGCAGTACTTC.

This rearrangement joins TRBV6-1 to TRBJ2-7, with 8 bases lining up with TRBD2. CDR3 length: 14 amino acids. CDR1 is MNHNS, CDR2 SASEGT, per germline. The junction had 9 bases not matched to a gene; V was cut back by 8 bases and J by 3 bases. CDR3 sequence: CASRLRGALYEQYF. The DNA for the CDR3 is TGTGCCAGCCGTCTGCGGGGGGCCCTCTACGAGCAGTACTTC.

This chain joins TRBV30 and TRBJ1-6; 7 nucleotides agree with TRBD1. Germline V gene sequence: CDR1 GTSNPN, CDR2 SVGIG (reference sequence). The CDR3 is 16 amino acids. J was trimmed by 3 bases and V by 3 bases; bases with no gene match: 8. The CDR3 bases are TGTGCCTGGAGGCCCTTGAGGACAGGCTATAATTCACCCCTCCACTTT. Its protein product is CAWRPLRTGYNSPLHF.

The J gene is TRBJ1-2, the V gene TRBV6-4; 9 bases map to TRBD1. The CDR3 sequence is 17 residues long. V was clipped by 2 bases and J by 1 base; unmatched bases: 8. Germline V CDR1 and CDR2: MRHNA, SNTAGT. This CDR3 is CASSDGTGKGVNYGYTF. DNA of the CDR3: TGTGCCAGCAGTGACGGGACAGGGAAGGGGGTTAACTATGGCTACACCTTC.

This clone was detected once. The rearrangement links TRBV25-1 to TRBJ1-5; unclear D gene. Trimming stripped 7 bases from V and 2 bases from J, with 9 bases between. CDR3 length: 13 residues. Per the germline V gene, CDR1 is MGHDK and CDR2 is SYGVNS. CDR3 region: CASTGIGNQPQHF. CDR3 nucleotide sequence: TGTGCCAGCACAGGCATCGGCAATCAGCCCCAGCATTTT. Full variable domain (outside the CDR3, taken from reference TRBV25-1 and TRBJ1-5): EADIYQTPRYLVIGTGKKITLECSQTMGHDKMYWYQQDPGMELHLIHYSYGVNSTEKGDLSSESTVSRIRTEHFPLTLESARPSHTSQYLCASTGIGNQPQHFGDGTRLSIL.

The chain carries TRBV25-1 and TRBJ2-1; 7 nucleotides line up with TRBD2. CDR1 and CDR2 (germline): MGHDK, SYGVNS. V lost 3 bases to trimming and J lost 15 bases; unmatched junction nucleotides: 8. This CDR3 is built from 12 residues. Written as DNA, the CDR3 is TGTGCCAGCAGTGACCTAGGACTAGTTCCGTTCTTC. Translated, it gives CASSDLGLVPFF.

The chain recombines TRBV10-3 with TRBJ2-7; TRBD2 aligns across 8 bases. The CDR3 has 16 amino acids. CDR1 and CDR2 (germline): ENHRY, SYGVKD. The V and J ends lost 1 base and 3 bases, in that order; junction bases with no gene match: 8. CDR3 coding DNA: TGTGCCATCAGTGAGTGGGTAGGCGGGGGGATCTACGAGCAGTACTTC. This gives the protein CAISEWVGGGIYEQYF.

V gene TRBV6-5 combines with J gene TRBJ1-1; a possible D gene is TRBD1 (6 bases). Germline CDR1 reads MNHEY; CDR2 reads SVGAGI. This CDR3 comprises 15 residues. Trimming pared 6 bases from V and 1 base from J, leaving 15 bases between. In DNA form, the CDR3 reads TGTGCCAGCAGCCTGACAGGCGAGCAGAACACTGAAGCTTTCTTT. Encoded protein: CASSLTGEQNTEAFF.

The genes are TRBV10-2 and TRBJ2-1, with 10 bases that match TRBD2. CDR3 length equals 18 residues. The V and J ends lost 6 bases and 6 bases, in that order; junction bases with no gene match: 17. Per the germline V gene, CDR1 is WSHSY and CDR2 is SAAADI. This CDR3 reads CASSLRGVAGGFLNEQFF. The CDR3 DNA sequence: TGCGCCAGCAGCCTCCGGGGGGTAGCGGGGGGCTTTCTCAATGAGCAGTTCTTC.

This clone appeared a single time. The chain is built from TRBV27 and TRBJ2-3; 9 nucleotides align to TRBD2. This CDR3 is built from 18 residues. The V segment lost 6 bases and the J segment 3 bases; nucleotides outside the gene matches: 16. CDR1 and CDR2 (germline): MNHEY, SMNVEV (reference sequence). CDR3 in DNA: TGTGCCAGCAGCTATATAGCGGGAGCGGTAGCGGGGACAGATACGCAGTATTTT. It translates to CASSYIAGAVAGTDTQYF.

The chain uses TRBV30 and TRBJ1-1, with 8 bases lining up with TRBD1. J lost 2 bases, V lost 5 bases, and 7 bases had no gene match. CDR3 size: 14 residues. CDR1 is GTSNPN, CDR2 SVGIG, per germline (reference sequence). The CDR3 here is CAWGYGQGNTEAFF. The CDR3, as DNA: TGTGCCTGGGGATACGGACAGGGAAACACTGAAGCTTTCTTT.

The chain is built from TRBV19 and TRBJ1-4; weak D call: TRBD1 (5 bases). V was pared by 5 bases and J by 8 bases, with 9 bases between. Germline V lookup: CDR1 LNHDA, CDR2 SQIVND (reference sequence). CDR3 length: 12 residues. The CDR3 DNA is TGTGCCAGTAGTCAGGGTAGGGAAAAACTGTTTTTT. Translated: CASSQGREKLFF.

The CDR3 is CASRLTTGGKLFF. CDR3 coding DNA: TGTGCCAGCAGGCTAACTACAGGGGGAAAACTGTTTTTT. The chain couples TRBV6-5 to TRBJ1-4; 8 bases align to TRBD1. Trimming took 6 bases from V and 10 from J; bases not matched to a gene: 7. The CDR3 sequence is 13 residues long. The germline CDR1 and CDR2 sequences are MNHEY and SVGAGI.

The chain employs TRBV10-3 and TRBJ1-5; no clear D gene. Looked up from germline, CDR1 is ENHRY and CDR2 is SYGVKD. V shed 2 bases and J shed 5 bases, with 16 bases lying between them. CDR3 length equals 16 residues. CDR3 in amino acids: CAISEASGIGDQPQHF. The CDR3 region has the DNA TGTGCCATCAGTGAGGCCTCCGGAATTGGAGATCAGCCCCAGCATTTT.